This TCR beta chain was captured in a study of blood T cell repertoires in COVID-19. As for the study in general: The United States, Italy and Spain supplied acute and convalescent COVID-19 samples. From T cells, B-cell-depleted T cells, or PBMCs came the material, which was cDNA or gDNA.

Source study methods: Researchers report that nucleated cell counts were estimated from reference gene primer amplification. TCRdb's table, derived via immunoSEQ multiplex PCR, lists solely in-frame clones and lacks some. V, J and clone size derive from that table, while D and trimming were established from the DNA sequence. Here the sample spans approximately 220,000 clones, approximately 87% being singletons. The V gene lost 2 bases and the J gene lost 6 bases, with 21 bases spanning the gap. Per the germline V gene, CDR1 is MNHEY and CDR2 is SVGEGT. The CDR3 runs 17 residues. The chain combines TRBV6-2 or TRBV6-3 with TRBJ2-3, with a tentative D call TRBD2 (5 bases). The TCR sequence derives from a woman in her fifties or sixties with acute or convalescent COVID-19. Sequencing was performed on peripheral blood. DNA for the CDR3: TGTGCCAGCAGTTACCAAAGGACGGGAACAACCACGGATACGCAGTATTTT. Residues: CASSYQRTGTTTDTQYF.